Sequencing of this T cell receptor beta chain was carried out in a study of blood T cell repertoires in COVID-19. About the research overall: Whether acute or convalescent, the COVID-19 samples came from the United States, Italy and Spain.

Using immunoSEQ multiplex PCR, the repertoire was profiled, and TCRdb retains in-frame clones only, with some absent. Of roughly 83,000 clones listed, more than 85% are singletons. The CDR3 length is 15 residues. Per germline, CDR1 SGHTA and CDR2 FQGNSA. V gave up 5 bases and J gave up 2 bases; unmatched junction bases: 5. The source of this sequence is an older man with active or convalescent COVID-19. V and J are TRBV7-2 and TRBJ2-1, with 8 bases identical to TRBD2. Source material: peripheral blood. In nucleotides, the CDR3 is TGTGCCAGCAGCGTTAGCGGGACCACCTACAATGAGCAGTTCTTC. Translated, it gives CASSVSGTTYNEQFF.